Below are 11 T cell receptor beta chains sequenced from a single sample in a study of PD-1 blockade in classical Hodgkin lymphoma. Only in-frame clones appear in the TCRdb table, and some are missing; sequencing was by immunoSEQ multiplex PCR. The table has 21,000 or so clones, around 68% seen once. Patients all relapsed after autologous stem cell transplantation, and there was variation in brentuximab vedotin exposure. Specimen: peripheral blood mononuclear cells (PBMCs), collected at baseline. The source of these receptors is a human donor with classical Hodgkin lymphoma.

This clone came up many times. This sequence joins TRBV7-2 and TRBJ1-5; TRBD1 agrees at 8 bases. Looked up from germline, CDR1 is SGHTA and CDR2 is FQGNSA. This CDR3 contains 15 residues. J was trimmed by 3 bases and V by 2 bases; bases with no gene match: 3. CDR3: CASSLQTGDNQPQHF. The CDR3 region has the DNA TGTGCCAGCAGCTTACAGACAGGGGACAATCAGCCCCAGCATTTT.

J is TRBJ2-1 and V is TRBV7-2; TRBD2 aligns across 9 bases. V shed 1 base and J 9 bases; nucleotides not matched to a gene: 10. Germline V gene lookup returns CDR1 SGHTA and CDR2 FQGNSA. The CDR3 spans 16 residues. The CDR3 is CASSLVLSGSRGEQFF. The DNA for the CDR3 is TGTGCCAGCAGCTTAGTGCTTAGCGGGAGCCGGGGTGAGCAGTTCTTC.

The CDR3 sequence: CASSLGTSGRETQYF. CDR3 nucleotides: TGTGCCAGCAGCTTGGGCACTAGCGGGAGAGAGACCCAGTACTTC. The genes are TRBV7-8 and TRBJ2-5; TRBD2 aligns across 11 bases. Germline CDR1 reads SGHVS; CDR2 reads FQNEAQ. Trimming removed 3 bases from V and 4 bases from J; junction bases left unmatched: 4. CDR3 length equals 15 residues.

This clone appeared once. J is TRBJ2-1 and V is TRBV14; D is unresolved. This CDR3 is 14 amino acids long. V lost 3 bases, J lost 1 base, and 7 bases lay in between. In germline, CDR1 is SGHDN, CDR2 FVKESK. The CDR3 DNA is TGTGCCAGCAGCCAGGACGGTTCCTACAATGAGCAGTTCTTC. Its protein is CASSQDGSYNEQFF. The full variable domain, its missing parts supplied by reference TRBV14 and TRBJ2-1, is EAGVTQFPSHSVIEKGQTVTLRCDPISGHDNLYWYRRVMGKEIKFLLHFVKESKQDESGMPNNRFLAERTGGTYSTLKVQPAELEDSGVYFCASSQDGSYNEQFFGPGTRLTVL.

V gene TRBV6-4 combines with J gene TRBJ2-1; TRBD2 matches 11 bases. From germline, CDR1 is MRHNA and CDR2 SNTAGT. The V segment lost 5 bases and the J segment 9 bases; nucleotides outside the gene matches: 9. The CDR3 contains 15 residues. The CDR3 coding sequence is TGTGCCAGCAGTATCAATAGCGGGGGGGCCAGTGAGCAGTTCTTC. It translates to CASSINSGGASEQFF.

Worth noting for this clone: In the same sample, other DNA sequences code for this CDR3. The chain is built from TRBV7-6 and TRBJ2-5; 9 bases match TRBD2. Trimming took 4 bases from V and 3 from J; bases not matched to a gene: 0. The CDR3 is made up of 13 amino acids. Germline CDR1 is SGHVS and CDR2 is FNYEAQ. This CDR3 reads CASSSSGKETQYF. In nucleotides, the CDR3 is TGTGCCAGCAGCTCTAGCGGGAAAGAGACCCAGTACTTC.

V gene TRBV2 combines with J gene TRBJ1-5; D not resolved. The CDR3 length is 11 residues. The germline V gene has CDR1 SNHLY and CDR2 FYNNEI. Trimming left V 6 bases short and J 9 bases short, with 9 bases between. The CDR3 here is CASRVDGPQHF. The CDR3 DNA is TGTGCCAGCAGGGTGGACGGGCCCCAGCATTTT.

The chain employs TRBV28 and TRBJ2-1; TRBD2 agrees at 12 bases. The J segment lost 3 bases and the V segment lost 9 bases, leaving 6 bases of the junction unmatched. Per germline, CDR1 MDHEN and CDR2 SYDVKM. The CDR3 spans 15 residues. The CDR3 bases are TGTGCCAGTGAATTGACTAGCGGGGGCTACAATGAGCAGTTCTTC. Its protein is CASELTSGGYNEQFF.

The chain is built from TRBV5-6 and TRBJ1-2; 8 bases agree with TRBD1. Trimming removed 2 bases from V and 2 bases from J; junction bases left unmatched: 2. This CDR3 has 14 amino acids. In germline, CDR1 is SGHDT, CDR2 YYEEEE. CDR3 nucleotides: TGTGCCAGCAGCTTCCAGGGGGCCAACTATGGCTACACCTTC. It translates to CASSFQGANYGYTF.

This clone was counted a single time. The chain is built from TRBV27 and TRBJ2-5, with a tentative D call TRBD1 (6 bases). This CDR3 has 15 amino acids. Germline-derived CDR1 and CDR2 are MNHEY and SMNVEV (reference sequence). V was trimmed by 5 bases and J by 5 bases, leaving 18 bases between them. The CDR3 reads CASSPRTAIGETQYF. CDR3 DNA sequence: TGTGCCAGCAGTCCCCGGACAGCGATAGGGGAGACCCAGTACTTC.

The rearrangement joins TRBV5-4 to TRBJ1-5; D gene ambiguous. CDR1 is SGHNT and CDR2 is YYREEE in the germline V gene (reference sequence). V was pared by 7 bases and J by 4 bases, with 18 bases between. The CDR3 is 15 residues long. CDR3 nucleotide sequence: TGTGCCAGCCGAAAGCCAAGGTCTAAAAATCAGCCCCAGCATTTT. It yields the protein CASRKPRSKNQPQHF.